This T cell receptor (beta chain) was captured by sequencing in a study of technical replicates of blood from a few donors. CDR1 and CDR2 (germline): LNHNV, YYDKDF (reference sequence). V was trimmed by 0 bases and J by 8 bases, leaving 11 bases between them. The CDR3 sequence is 14 residues long. The data were produced by immunoSEQ multiplex PCR, yet TCRdb's version contains in-frame clones alone and is incomplete. The sample has tens of thousands of clones; approximately 92% are singletons. The receptor comes from a human donor in good health. Some clones in this sample may be carry-over from other donors' samples. Sequencing input: PBMCs. V usage is TRBV15 and J usage is TRBJ2-4, with TRBD1 as a possible D gene (5 bases). The CDR3 region is CATSRDRVSDIQYF. In DNA form, the CDR3 reads TGTGCCACCAGCAGAGACAGGGTCTCGGACATTCAGTACTTC.